The next 13 T cell receptor beta chains were all read from a single sample in a study of blood T cells in healthy people across ages. Primed by a sample-barcoded 5' primer and a J-beta primer mix, a second PCR proceeded for roughly 6 to 12 cycles. TCRdb redid the calling of the 5' RACE reads with MiXCR, one entry per CDR3 protein. The sample has 1,100,000 or so distinct CDR3 sequences; 35% to 55% are singletons. The sequencing sample was made of blood. All receptors derive from a woman in her fifties or sixties in good health.

The chain carries TRBV6-5 and TRBJ1-2, with D unclear. The germline gives CDR1 MNHEY, CDR2 SVGAGI. This CDR3 is 17 amino acids long. The V and J ends lost 4 bases and 3 bases respectively, with 21 bases between them. The CDR3 nucleotides read TGTGCCAGCAGTTCCGATCACCACGGACGCTCCCACTATGGCTACACCTTC. Its protein product is CASSSDHHGRSHYGYTF.

This clonotype was observed a handful of times. This chain links TRBV7-2 with TRBJ2-7; 14 nucleotides align to TRBD2. Unmatched junction bases numbered 16, after V lost 5 bases and J lost 1 base. The CDR3 consists of 20 residues. Germline CDR1 is SGHTA and CDR2 is FQGNSA. CDR3 loop: CASSHLMGTSGRLESYEQYF. DNA for the CDR3: TGTGCCAGCAGCCACCTAATGGGGACTAGCGGGAGATTGGAGTCCTACGAGCAGTACTTC. The variable domain in full, with the rest retrieved from reference TRBV7-2 and TRBJ2-7, is GAGVSQSPSNKVTEKGKDVELRCDPISGHTALYWYRQSLGQGLEFLIYFQGNSAPDKSGLPSDRFSAERTGGSVSTLTIQRTQQEDSAVYLCASSHLMGTSGRLESYEQYFGPGTRLTVT.

The chain combines TRBV14 with TRBJ2-1; D is possibly TRBD2 (6 bases). The germline gives CDR1 SGHDN, CDR2 FVKESK. The V and J ends lost 3 bases and 10 bases respectively, with 16 bases between them. This CDR3 is built from 14 residues. The CDR3: CASSHRGWGREQFF. Written as DNA, the CDR3 is TGTGCCAGCAGCCATCGGGGGTGGGGCAGGGAGCAGTTCTTC.

This clonotype was seen a few times. The V and J genes are TRBV4-2 and TRBJ2-3; tentative D call: TRBD2 (7 bases). With 1 base removed from V and 4 bases from J, the gap between germline ends came to 12 bases. This CDR3 has 15 residues. The germline CDR1 and CDR2 sequences are LGHNA and YNFKEQ. The CDR3 loop is CASSQVGEGADTQYF. In DNA, the CDR3 is TGTGCCAGCAGCCAAGTCGGGGAGGGGGCAGATACGCAGTATTTT.

This clonotype was recorded once. The V call is TRBV11-2, the J call TRBJ2-7; D might be TRBD1 or TRBD2, each matching 5 bases. Germline V CDR1 and CDR2: SGHAT, FQNNGV. Trimming left V 4 bases short and J 6 bases short, with 16 bases between. The CDR3 has 14 amino acids. The CDR3 loop is CASSWVRGVGEQYF. The DNA of the CDR3 is TGTGCCAGCAGCTGGGTAAGGGGAGTAGGCGAGCAGTACTTC.

In this sample, this clonotype turned up a few times. This chain uses TRBV7-2 with TRBJ2-3; D ambiguous. Germline V lookup: CDR1 SGHTA, CDR2 FQGNSA. The ends were cut back, 2 bases at V and 7 bases at J, with 10 bases in the middle. There are 13 residues in the CDR3. CDR3 DNA sequence: TGTGCCAGCAGCTTATCCTCCCCAAATACGCAGTATTTT. Amino acids: CASSLSSPNTQYF.

The chain recombines TRBV20-1 with TRBJ2-3, with TRBD2 identical over 12 bases. V lost 2 bases and J lost 1; bases outside the gene matches: 13. Looked up from germline, CDR1 is DFQATT and CDR2 is SNEGSKA (reference sequence). The CDR3 spans 19 residues. The CDR3 DNA follows: TGCAGTGCTAGAACCCCTAGCGGGAGGGCCAGAAAGGGCACAGATACGCAGTATTTT. Residues: CSARTPSGRARKGTDTQYF.

The table lists this clonotype with a few counts. The chain employs TRBV9 and TRBJ2-6; 7 bases are a match to TRBD1. CDR3 length equals 17 residues. Germline loops: CDR1 SGDLS, CDR2 YYNGEE. With V trimmed by 3 bases and J by 1 base, 7 bases remained unmatched. CDR3: CASSGVTGVSGANVLTF. As DNA, the CDR3 is TGTGCCAGCAGCGGAGTTACAGGGGTTTCTGGGGCCAACGTCCTGACTTTC.

This rearrangement joins TRBV10-3 to TRBJ2-1, with TRBD2 matching 9 bases. Germline CDR1 is ENHRY and CDR2 is SYGVKD. This CDR3 spans 14 amino acids. Trimming removed 10 bases from V and 4 bases from J; junction bases left unmatched: 8. The CDR3 bases are TGTGCCACTACCGGGACTAGCAGTTACAATGAGCAGTTCTTC. It translates to CATTGTSSYNEQFF.

This clonotype has a count of ten or more. The chain has TRBV27 and TRBJ2-7; D is possibly TRBD1 or TRBD2 (6 bases each). Germline-derived CDR1 and CDR2 are MNHEY and SMNVEV (reference sequence). The CDR3 totals 13 residues. V was shortened by 8 bases and J by 0 bases, with 11 bases between the two germline ends. The CDR3 bases are TGTGCCAGCGTGGGGGGCGCCTCCTACGAGCAGTACTTC. It is translated as CASVGGASYEQYF.

This clonotype was picked up many times. CDR3 amino acids: CASSLAGGDGGIEQFF. The DNA of the CDR3 is TGTGCCAGCAGCTTAGCGGGCGGGGACGGGGGTATCGAGCAGTTCTTC. The chain uses TRBV7-2 and TRBJ2-1, with D perhaps TRBD2 (6 bases). Germline assignment: CDR1 SGHTA and CDR2 FQGNSA. The CDR3 spans 16 residues. V was shortened by 0 bases and J by 10 bases, with 19 bases between the two germline ends. The full variable domain, in which reference TRBV7-2 and TRBJ2-1 provide the parts outside the CDR3, is GAGVSQSPSNKVTEKGKDVELRCDPISGHTALYWYRQSLGQGLEFLIYFQGNSAPDKSGLPSDRFSAERTGGSVSTLTIQRTQQEDSAVYLCASSLAGGDGGIEQFFGPGTRLTVL.

The chain couples TRBV5-1 to TRBJ2-1; either TRBD1 or TRBD2 may fit D (5 bases each). The V gene's germline CDR1 is SGHRS and CDR2 YFSETQ. This CDR3 region has 15 residues. V was shortened by 1 base and J by 8 bases, with 16 bases between the two germline ends. This chain's CDR3 is CASSLNGADYDEQFF. Written as DNA, the CDR3 is TGCGCCAGCAGCTTGAACGGGGCCGATTATGATGAGCAGTTCTTC.

V is TRBV13 and J is TRBJ2-4; D is unclear. V shed 6 bases and J shed 2 bases, with 14 bases lying between them. CDR3 length: 15 residues. Germline loops: CDR1 PRHDT, CDR2 FYEKMQ (reference sequence). DNA for the CDR3: TGTGCCAGCAGTTCGCTAAGCTTCTCCAAAAACATTCAGTACTTC. This translates into CASSSLSFSKNIQYF.